Each of the 13 T cell receptor beta chains below was sequenced from the same sample in a study of blood T cells in healthy people across ages. Next came a second PCR, run for roughly 6 to 11 cycles, which used a sample-barcoded 5' primer along with a J-beta primer mix. TCRdb analysed the 5' RACE reads with MiXCR anew, one entry per CDR3 protein. This table has 1 million or so distinct CDR3 sequences, approximately 25% appearing once. The same data also contributed to another study, on T cells of mothers and their children.

Sequenced input: blood. These receptors were taken from a girl aged 2 to 10 in good health.

The chain links TRBV6-5 to TRBJ2-1, with D possibly being TRBD2 (6 bases). Trimming cost V 8 bases and J 5 bases, with 13 bases left between them. This CDR3 spans 13 amino acids. Germline V CDR1 and CDR2: MNHEY, SVGAGI. CDR3 in DNA: TGTGCCAGCTGGGGGGAGATGAACAATGAGCAGTTCTTC. It codes for CASWGEMNNEQFF.

There are a few counts of this clonotype. The chain recombines TRBV28 with TRBJ2-3, with D unclear. The V end was cut by 4 bases, the J end by 4 bases, with 12 bases between. Germline V gene sequence: CDR1 MDHEN, CDR2 SYDVKM. CDR3 length equals 14 residues. Written as DNA, the CDR3 is TGTGCCAGCAGTTCCCCTAACCACTCAGATACGCAGTATTTT. It codes for CASSSPNHSDTQYF.

This clonotype turned up a few times. The junction and the germline gene differ at one end; a read error may be behind it. The rearrangement links TRBV13 to TRBJ2-7, with 9 bases lining up with TRBD2. Per germline, CDR1 PRHDT and CDR2 FYEKMQ (reference sequence). The CDR3 covers 16 residues. In DNA, the CDR3 is TGCGCCAGCAGCTCCGATAGCGGGAGTGGGTCCTACGAGCAGTACTTC. This encodes CASSSDSGSGSYEQYF.

The V and J genes are TRBV20-1 and TRBJ1-1, with 7 bases that match TRBD1. Germline CDR1 is DFQATT and CDR2 is SNEGSKA (reference sequence). The trim removed 4 bases at V and 2 bases at J, leaving 4 bases unmatched. The length of the CDR3 is 13 residues. CDR3 residues: CSAKGGGNTEAFF. The DNA for the CDR3 is TGCAGTGCTAAAGGGGGCGGAAACACTGAAGCTTTCTTT.

Comments on this clonotype: The junction does not match germline at one end; this may be a read error. The J gene is TRBJ1-1, the V gene TRBV4-2; no clear D gene. CDR1 is LGHNA, CDR2 YNFKEQ, per germline. The CDR3 sequence is 14 residues long. CDR3 in amino acids: CASNQESRNTEAFF. The CDR3 coding sequence is TGTGCCAGCAACCAAGAGAGTAGGAACACTGAAGCTTTCTTT.

This clonotype was observed a few times. The J gene is TRBJ2-1, the V gene TRBV5-5; a possible D gene is TRBD2 (5 bases). V lost 5 bases, J lost 5 bases, and 26 bases lay in between. The CDR3 runs 18 residues. Germline lookup yields CDR1 SGHKS and CDR2 YYEKEE (reference sequence). CDR3 amino acids: CASSTLSGILMTDNEQFF. The CDR3 region has the DNA TGTGCCAGCAGTACTCTCTCGGGGATCCTGATGACGGACAATGAGCAGTTCTTC. Supplemented by reference TRBV5-5 and TRBJ2-1, the full variable domain reads DAGVTQSPTHLIKTRGQQVTLRCSPISGHKSVSWYQQVLGQGPQFIFQYYEKEERGRGNFPDRFSARQFPNYSSELNVNALLLGDSALYLCASSTLSGILMTDNEQFFGPGTRLTVL.

The V call is TRBV3-1, the J call TRBJ2-7; 7 bases map to TRBD1. Germline V gene data show CDR1 as LGHDT and CDR2 as YNNKEL (reference sequence). The CDR3 length is 16 residues. V gave up 4 bases and J gave up 4 bases; unmatched junction bases: 13. DNA for the CDR3: TGTGCCAGCAGCCGAGACACAGGGGTACGGAGTTACGAGCAGTACTTC. This gives the protein CASSRDTGVRSYEQYF.

This clonotype has a count of ten or more. The V gene is TRBV7-9, the J gene TRBJ2-5, with D maybe TRBD1 (5 bases). The germline CDR1 and CDR2 sequences are SEHNR and FQNEAQ (reference sequence). The CDR3 runs to 15 residues. Deletions cut 0 bases from V and 3 bases from J, with 11 bases between. The CDR3 sequence: CASSLAGLEKETQYF. Here the CDR3 DNA reads TGTGCCAGCAGCTTAGCGGGGCTAGAGAAAGAGACCCAGTACTTC.

V and J are TRBV12-5 and TRBJ2-2; weak D call: TRBD1 (6 bases). This CDR3 is 14 amino acids long. Deletions cut 1 base from V and 6 bases from J, with 9 bases between. Germline loops: CDR1 LGHNT, CDR2 FRNRAP. The DNA for the CDR3 is TGTGCTAGTGGTTTGGCTACAGGGTCCGGGGAGCTGTTTTTT. Amino acids: CASGLATGSGELFF.

This clonotype was observed a handful of times. V is TRBV27 and J is TRBJ2-3, with TRBD2 matching 9 bases. V shed 6 bases and J 5 bases; nucleotides not matched to a gene: 6. CDR3 length: 14 amino acids. Germline CDR1 reads MNHEY; CDR2 reads SMNVEV (reference sequence). The CDR3 spells CASRLAGRVDTQYF. The CDR3 nucleotides are TGTGCCAGCAGACTAGCGGGCCGCGTAGATACGCAGTATTTT.

With regard to this clonotype: Germline is not matched at one junction end, which may reflect a read error. This rearrangement joins TRBV7-9 to TRBJ2-1; TRBD1 aligns across 7 bases. Germline values: CDR1 SEHNR, CDR2 FQNEAQ (reference sequence). CDR3 length equals 12 residues. The CDR3 nucleotides are TGTGCCAGCGCGGTAACAGGGGATATCGTAGTCTTC. Translated, it gives CASAVTGDIVVF. The full variable domain, its missing parts supplied by reference TRBV7-9 and TRBJ2-1, is DTGVSQNPRHKITKRGQNVTFRCDPISEHNRLYWYRQTLGQGPEFLTYFQNEAQLEKSRLLSDRFSAERPKGSFSTLEIQRTEQGDSAMYLCASAVTGDIVVFGPGTRLTVL.

The rearrangement links TRBV6-2 or TRBV6-3 to TRBJ2-7; 8 bases map to TRBD2. The V gene end was trimmed by 6 bases and the J gene end by 5 bases; junction bases not matched to a gene: 6. Per the germline V gene, CDR1 is MNHEY and CDR2 is SVGEGT. This CDR3 has 13 residues. The CDR3 nucleotides are TGTGCCAGCAGACAAGCGGGGGAGGACGAGCAGTACTTC. It codes for CASRQAGEDEQYF.

CDR3 sequence: CASSIYGQGTETQYF. In nucleotides, the CDR3 is TGCGCCAGCAGCATATACGGACAGGGGACGGAGACCCAGTACTTC. The rearrangement joins TRBV5-1 to TRBJ2-5, with 9 bases matching TRBD1. CDR3 size: 15 residues. Trimming cost V 4 bases and J 5 bases; bases outside gene matches: 9. The germline V gene encodes CDR1 SGHRS and CDR2 YFSETQ.